Included here is one T cell receptor beta chain sequence, with context. Its specificity is not known. CDR3 size: 15 residues. The germline V gene has CDR1 DFQATT and CDR2 SNEGSKA (reference sequence). V shed 6 bases and J shed 0 bases, with 15 bases lying between them. This sample stems from a study of T cell repertoires in cytomegalovirus infection. Study information: Researchers turned to recently identified HLA-C-restricted CMV epitopes as well as well-studied HLA-B-restricted ones. Indicated by public TCR beta signatures were CMV infection and matching HLA type.

General study findings and limits: Summed frequency of shared TCR beta families picked out CMV carriers who also had the relevant HLA. Across the ex vivo response, the dominant clonotypes were HLA-C-restricted CMV-specific TCR beta clonotypes.

TCRdb reprocessed the reads via MiXCR and lists one record per CDR3 protein. Altogether some 500,000 distinct CDR3 sequences are present, around two fifths being singletons, with the ten largest covering about 46%. V gene TRBV20-1 combines with J gene TRBJ2-1, with D possibly TRBD2 on 6 matching bases. Sequencing used cultured PBMCs, obtained from culture after CMV antigen stimulation. This sequence was found in a human donor in good health (CMV status not recorded). Some clones in this sample may be carry-over from other donors' samples. The CDR3 reads CSAKGGRTSYNEQFF. Written as DNA, the CDR3 is TGCAGTGCCAAGGGAGGCCGGACCTCCTACAATGAGCAGTTCTTC.